This TCR beta chain was sequenced during a study of blood T cell repertoires in COVID-19. Study-level background: There were acute and convalescent COVID-19 samples, and they came from the United States, Italy and Spain.

Produced via immunoSEQ multiplex PCR; TCRdb's table is partial and in-frame only. The sample gives approximately 280,000 clones, 80% to 90% of which show up once; 8% to 13% is in the top ten. With 5 bases clipped from V and 4 bases from J, the junction kept 7 bases outside the gene matches. Germline CDR1 SEHNR, CDR2 FQNEAQ (reference sequence). The CDR3 is made up of 14 amino acids. The source of this sequence is a woman in her seventies with acute or convalescent COVID-19. The chain carries TRBV7-9 and TRBJ1-2, with TRBD1 matching over 7 bases. The specimen was peripheral blood. The CDR3 nucleotides read TGTGCCAGCAGCCGACGGGACAGCCCCTATGGCTACACCTTC. Its translation is CASSRRDSPYGYTF.